Included here is one T cell receptor beta chain sequence, with context. TCRdb passed the 5' RACE reads through MiXCR, listing each CDR3 protein once. This sample carries around 400,000 distinct CDR3 sequences, 9.5% to 13% of them seen once, and the ten largest clones take around 20%. These data are taken from a study of T cells after yellow fever vaccination. Sequencing was performed on PBMCs, taken on the day of the first yellow fever vaccination. This clonotype originated in a man younger than 35 who received the YFV17D yellow fever vaccine.

CDR3 in amino acids: CASSQAGGHNEQFF. Written as DNA, the CDR3 is TGCGCCAGCAGCCAAGCGGGGGGCCACAATGAGCAGTTCTTC. The chain carries TRBV4-3 and TRBJ2-1; a weak D match, TRBD2 (7 bases). The CDR3 contains 14 residues. Germline CDR1 is LGHNA and CDR2 is YSLEER. Trimming removed 1 base at V and 5 bases at J, with 9 bases between.